This passage covers 14 T cell receptor beta chains from one sample sequenced in a study of T-cell memory formation after mild COVID-19. TCRdb recomputed calls from the 5' RACE reads with MiXCR, one row per CDR3 protein. The sample holds 300,000 to 350,000 distinct CDR3 sequences, 13% seen once. The specimen sequenced was PBMCs or a T cell subset sorted from them (not recorded which). The receptors come from a man aged 18 to 29 who had mild COVID-19 (a few samples of this study predate the infection). Cell type and time point are not known.

This clonotype has just a few counts. The gene calls are TRBV5-1 and TRBJ2-2; perhaps D is TRBD1 or TRBD2 (5 bases each). Trimming pared 4 bases from V and 0 bases from J, leaving 16 bases between. Looked up from germline, CDR1 is SGHRS and CDR2 is YFSETQ. The CDR3 has 17 residues. The DNA for the CDR3 is TGCGCCAGCAGCCGCGCGGGTGGGACCACGAACACCGGGGAGCTGTTTTTT. It translates to CASSRAGGTTNTGELFF.

There are a few counts of this clonotype. The CDR3 sequence is CASSVGVQPQHF. CDR3 nucleotides: TGTGCCAGCAGTGTCGGGGTTCAGCCCCAGCATTTT. The chain is built from TRBV12-3 or TRBV12-4 and TRBJ1-5, with unresolved D. The CDR3 sequence is 12 residues long. The V end was cut by 5 bases, the J end by 6 bases, with 8 bases between.

This clonotype has a count of ten or more. The rearrangement joins TRBV7-9 to TRBJ1-1; D remains unclear. V was trimmed by 1 base and J by 11 bases, leaving 11 bases between them. The germline gives CDR1 SEHNR, CDR2 FQNEAQ (reference sequence). The CDR3 is 12 residues long. DNA for the CDR3: TGTGCCAGCAGCTTAGACGGGTCTCGGGCTTTCTTT. This sequence encodes CASSLDGSRAFF.

V and J are TRBV20-1 and TRBJ2-3; D gene uncertain. The CDR3 extends over 14 amino acids. Trimming shortened V by 3 bases and J by 1 base, and 11 bases separated the two germline ends. Germline V gene data show CDR1 as DFQATT and CDR2 as SNEGSKA (reference sequence). CDR3 loop: CSARRTLGTDTQYF. CDR3 sequence (DNA): TGCAGTGCTAGGAGGACGCTAGGCACAGATACGCAGTATTTT.

This clonotype was seen only a few times. The V gene is TRBV24-1, the J gene TRBJ2-2; TRBD2 aligns across 12 bases. The CDR3 length is 21 residues. The germline gives CDR1 KGHDR, CDR2 SFDVKD. The ends lost 3 bases at V and 0 bases at J; junction bases unmatched: 13. CDR3 protein: CATSDLWTSGAKNANTGELFF. The DNA of the CDR3 is TGTGCCACCAGTGATCTTTGGACTAGCGGGGCGAAAAACGCGAACACCGGGGAGCTGTTTTTT.

This sequence joins TRBV4-1 and TRBJ2-7; D is ambiguous. The V gene lost 0 bases and the J gene lost 3 bases, with 6 bases spanning the gap. Per the germline V gene, CDR1 is MGHRA and CDR2 is YSYEKL. The CDR3 is 13 residues long. The CDR3 sequence: CASSQDRIYEQYF. For the CDR3, the DNA is TGCGCCAGCAGCCAAGACAGGATCTACGAGCAGTACTTC.

This clonotype has ten or more counts. The chain links TRBV5-1 to TRBJ1-5; D is undetermined. Germline CDR1 SGHRS, CDR2 YFSETQ. This CDR3 is 13 amino acids long. The V and J ends lost 0 bases and 4 bases respectively, with 5 bases between them. The CDR3 spells CASSLGANQPQHF. CDR3 in DNA: TGCGCCAGCAGCTTGGGTGCTAATCAGCCCCAGCATTTT. Using reference TRBV5-1 and TRBJ1-5 for the parts outside the CDR3, the full variable domain is KAGVTQTPRYLIKTRGQQVTLSCSPISGHRSVSWYQQTPGQGLQFLFEYFSETQRNKGNFPGRFSGRQFSNSRSEMNVSTLELGDSALYLCASSLGANQPQHFGDGTRLSIL.

The J gene is TRBJ2-3, the V gene TRBV4-3; D gene unclear. Germline assignment: CDR1 LGHNA and CDR2 YSLEER. The CDR3 sequence is 13 residues long. The V end lost 0 bases, the J end lost 9 bases, and 10 bases lay between the germline ends. This CDR3 is CASSQELSKTQYF. CDR3 bases: TGCGCCAGCAGCCAAGAGTTGAGCAAAACGCAGTATTTT.

This chain connects TRBV12-3 or TRBV12-4 to TRBJ1-2, with 9 bases lining up with TRBD1. V gave up 5 bases and J gave up 4 bases; unmatched junction bases: 5. This CDR3 contains 14 residues. The chain's CDR3 is CASSTGGSGYGYTF. The CDR3, as DNA: TGTGCCAGCAGTACAGGGGGCAGCGGCTATGGCTACACCTTC.

This clonotype was found a few times. The chain uses TRBV4-3 and TRBJ1-1, with D possibly matching TRBD1 (5 bases). The germline V gene has CDR1 LGHNA and CDR2 YSLEER. Deletions cut 3 bases from V and 6 bases from J, with 14 bases between. This CDR3 spans 14 amino acids. CDR3 sequence (DNA): TGCGCCAGCAGCCATGAGGGGCACGGCGCTGAAGCTTTCTTT. Protein: CASSHEGHGAEAFF.

In its sample, this clonotype was seen a few times. The chain carries TRBV27 and TRBJ1-1; D is unresolved. Germline CDR1 and CDR2: MNHEY and SMNVEV (reference sequence). The CDR3 totals 16 residues. Trimming stripped 0 bases from V and 8 bases from J, with 19 bases between. CDR3 bases: TGTGCCAGCAGTTTATCCCCTCGGCGTAAACCGGGGGAAGCTTTCTTT. It yields the protein CASSLSPRRKPGEAFF.

This clonotype came up a few times. The gene calls are TRBV5-4 and TRBJ2-7; no clear D gene. Trimming left V 3 bases short and J 6 bases short, with 13 bases between. In germline, CDR1 is SGHNT, CDR2 YYREEE (reference sequence). There are 13 residues in the CDR3. The CDR3 here is CASSSASGGEQYF. CDR3 bases: TGTGCCAGCAGCTCGGCGAGTGGTGGCGAGCAGTACTTC.

This clonotype was detected only a few times. The rearrangement joins TRBV27 to TRBJ1-5; D not resolved. Trimming removed 1 base at V and 7 bases at J, with 11 bases between. This CDR3 is 14 amino acids long. Germline V gene data show CDR1 as MNHEY and CDR2 as SMNVEV (reference sequence). The CDR3 DNA is TGTGCCAGCAGTTTATTCGGGGTCCGGCAGCCCCAGCATTTT. Protein product: CASSLFGVRQPQHF.

The chain recombines TRBV18 with TRBJ2-3, with a weak D call TRBD2 (5 bases). The V end was cut by 6 bases, the J end by 2 bases, with 12 bases between. The CDR3 covers 14 residues. Germline assignment: CDR1 KGHSH and CDR2 LQKENI. The CDR3 region is CASSPTSVTDTQYF. CDR3 coding DNA: TGTGCCAGCTCCCCTACTAGTGTCACAGATACGCAGTATTTT.